This TCR beta chain was sequenced for a study of cytomegalovirus exposure and HLA in healthy donors. Study conclusions and caveats: Many donors carried some public TCRs, although rarity characterized most TCR sequences. About 90% or about 30% of the time was how often most TCR beta V segments were productive, according to an earlier analysis.

A note on this clone: Its antigen is undetermined.

Trimming shortened V by 0 bases and J by 7 bases, and 10 bases separated the two germline ends. This CDR3 has 14 amino acids. Germline V CDR1 and CDR2: LNHDA, SQIVND (reference sequence). 13 Jbeta primers and 60 Vbeta primers were used for the PCR. Assay used: immunoSEQ multiplex PCR; TCRdb lists only in-frame clones, some missing. The table lists under 150,000 clones, approximately 84% of them singletons. V gene TRBV19 combines with J gene TRBJ1-5; no definite D call. The TCR was taken from a man aged 25 to 40 in good health and CMV-seropositive. Sequences were obtained from PBMCs. DNA for the CDR3: TGTGCCAGTAGTATAGACACCGGGTCCCAGCCCCAGCATTTT. Protein sequence: CASSIDTGSQPQHF.